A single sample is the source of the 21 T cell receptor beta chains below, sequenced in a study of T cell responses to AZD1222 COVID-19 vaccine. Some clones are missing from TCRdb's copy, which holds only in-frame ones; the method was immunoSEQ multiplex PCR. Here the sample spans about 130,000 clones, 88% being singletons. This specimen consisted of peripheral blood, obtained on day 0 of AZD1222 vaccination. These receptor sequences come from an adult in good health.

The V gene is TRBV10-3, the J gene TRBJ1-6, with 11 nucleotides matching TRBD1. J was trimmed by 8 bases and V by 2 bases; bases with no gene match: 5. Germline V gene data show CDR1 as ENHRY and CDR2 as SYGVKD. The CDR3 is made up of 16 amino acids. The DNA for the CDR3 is TGTGCCATCAGTGAGAGAGGACAGGGGGCAGATTCACCCCTCCACTTT. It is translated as CAISERGQGADSPLHF.

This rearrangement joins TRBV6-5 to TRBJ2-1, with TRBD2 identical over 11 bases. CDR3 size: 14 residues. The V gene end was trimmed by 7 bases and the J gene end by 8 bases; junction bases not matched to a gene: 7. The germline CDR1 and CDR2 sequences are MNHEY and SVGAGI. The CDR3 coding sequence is TGTGCCAGCAAACCGGGACTAGCGGTTCATGAGCAGTTCTTC. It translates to CASKPGLAVHEQFF.

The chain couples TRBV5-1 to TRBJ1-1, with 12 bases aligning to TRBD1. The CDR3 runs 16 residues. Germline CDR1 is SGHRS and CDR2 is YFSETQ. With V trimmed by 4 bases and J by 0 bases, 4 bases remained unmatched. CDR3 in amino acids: CASSPGTGGMNTEAFF. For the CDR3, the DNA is TGCGCCAGCAGCCCCGGGACAGGGGGCATGAACACTGAAGCTTTCTTT. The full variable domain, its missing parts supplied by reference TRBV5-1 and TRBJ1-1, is KAGVTQTPRYLIKTRGQQVTLSCSPISGHRSVSWYQQTPGQGLQFLFEYFSETQRNKGNFPGRFSGRQFSNSRSEMNVSTLELGDSALYLCASSPGTGGMNTEAFFGQGTRLTVV.

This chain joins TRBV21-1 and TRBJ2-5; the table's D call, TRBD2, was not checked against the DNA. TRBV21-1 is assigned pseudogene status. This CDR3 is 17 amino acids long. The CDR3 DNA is TGTGCCAGCACCCCTTTTCGAGGGTCGGTTAAACAAGAGACCCAGTACTTC. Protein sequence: CASTPFRGSVKQETQYF.

CDR3 bases: TGTGCCAGCAGTCGTTCCGGGGCGGAACAATATAATTCACCCCTCCACTTT. It encodes CASSRSGAEQYNSPLHF. The chain carries TRBV2 and TRBJ1-6; D perhaps matches TRBD1 (5 bases). CDR3 length: 17 amino acids. Germline CDR1 and CDR2: SNHLY and FYNNEI. Trimming left V 5 bases short and J 4 bases short, with 18 bases between. Full variable domain (outside the CDR3, taken from reference TRBV2 and TRBJ1-6): EPEVTQTPSHQVTQMGQEVILRCVPISNHLYFYWYRQILGQKVEFLVSFYNNEISEKSEIFDDQFSVERPDGSNFTLKIRSTKLEDSAMYFCASSRSGAEQYNSPLHFGNGTRLTVT.

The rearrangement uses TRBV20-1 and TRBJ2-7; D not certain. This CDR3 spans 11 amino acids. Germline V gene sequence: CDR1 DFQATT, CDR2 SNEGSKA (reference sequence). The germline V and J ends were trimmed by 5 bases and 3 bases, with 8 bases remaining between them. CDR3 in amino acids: CSALNSYEQYF. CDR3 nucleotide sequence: TGCAGTGCTCTAAACAGCTACGAGCAGTACTTC.

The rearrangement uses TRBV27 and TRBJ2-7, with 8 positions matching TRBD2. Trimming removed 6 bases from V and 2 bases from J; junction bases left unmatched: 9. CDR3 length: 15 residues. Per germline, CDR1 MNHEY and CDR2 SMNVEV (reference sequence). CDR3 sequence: CASSRFAGGTYEQYF. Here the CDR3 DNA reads TGTGCCAGCAGCCGTTTTGCGGGGGGCACCTACGAGCAGTACTTC.

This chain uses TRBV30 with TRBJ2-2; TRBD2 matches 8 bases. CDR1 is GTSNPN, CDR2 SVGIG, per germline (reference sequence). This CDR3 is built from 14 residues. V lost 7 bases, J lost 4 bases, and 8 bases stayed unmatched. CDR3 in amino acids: CASLRGASTGELFF. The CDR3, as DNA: TGTGCCTCGCTGCGGGGGGCCAGCACCGGGGAGCTGTTTTTT.

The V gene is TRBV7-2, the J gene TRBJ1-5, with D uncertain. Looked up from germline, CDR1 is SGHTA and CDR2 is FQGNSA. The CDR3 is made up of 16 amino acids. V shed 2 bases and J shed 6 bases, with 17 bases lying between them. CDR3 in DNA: TGTGCCAGCAGCTTATCCCTGGGAGAGGCAAGTCAGCCCCAGCATTTT. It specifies CASSLSLGEASQPQHF. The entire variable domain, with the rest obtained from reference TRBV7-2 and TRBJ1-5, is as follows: GAGVSQSPSNKVTEKGKDVELRCDPISGHTALYWYRQSLGQGLEFLIYFQGNSAPDKSGLPSDRFSAERTGGSVSTLTIQRTQQEDSAVYLCASSLSLGEASQPQHFGDGTRLSIL.

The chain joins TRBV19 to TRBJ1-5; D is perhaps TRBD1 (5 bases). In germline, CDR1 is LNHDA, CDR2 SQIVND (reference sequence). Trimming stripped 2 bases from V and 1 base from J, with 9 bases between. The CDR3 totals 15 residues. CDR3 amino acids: CASSIWGGSNQPQHF. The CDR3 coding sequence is TGTGCCAGTAGTATATGGGGGGGGAGCAATCAGCCCCAGCATTTT.

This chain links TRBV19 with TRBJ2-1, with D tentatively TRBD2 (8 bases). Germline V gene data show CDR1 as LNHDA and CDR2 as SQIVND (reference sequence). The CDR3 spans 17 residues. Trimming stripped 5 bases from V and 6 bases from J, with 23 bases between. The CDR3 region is CASSLSRGAAGGNEQFF. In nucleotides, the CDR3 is TGTGCCAGTAGTTTGAGCAGGGGGGCCGCGGGAGGCAATGAGCAGTTCTTC.

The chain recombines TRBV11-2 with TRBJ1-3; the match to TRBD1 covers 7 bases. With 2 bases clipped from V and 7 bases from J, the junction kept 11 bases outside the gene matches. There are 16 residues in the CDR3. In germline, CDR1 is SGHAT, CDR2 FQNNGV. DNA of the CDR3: TGTGCCAGCAGCTTAATCCGGGACAGCCGACCCAACACCATATATTTT. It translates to CASSLIRDSRPNTIYF.

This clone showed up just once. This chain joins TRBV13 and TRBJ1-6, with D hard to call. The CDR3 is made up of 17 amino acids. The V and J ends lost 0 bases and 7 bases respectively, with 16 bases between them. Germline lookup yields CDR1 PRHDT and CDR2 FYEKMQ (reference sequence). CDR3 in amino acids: CASSLGHGLRLNSPLHF. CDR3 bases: TGTGCCAGCAGCTTAGGCCACGGGCTCAGATTAAATTCACCCCTCCACTTT.

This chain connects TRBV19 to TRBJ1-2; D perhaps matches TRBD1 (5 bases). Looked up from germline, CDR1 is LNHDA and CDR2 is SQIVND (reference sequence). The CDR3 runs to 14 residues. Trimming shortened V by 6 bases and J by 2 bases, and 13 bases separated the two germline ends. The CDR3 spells CASSQTSGNYGYTF. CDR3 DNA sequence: TGTGCCAGTAGCCAAACATCAGGGAACTATGGCTACACCTTC.

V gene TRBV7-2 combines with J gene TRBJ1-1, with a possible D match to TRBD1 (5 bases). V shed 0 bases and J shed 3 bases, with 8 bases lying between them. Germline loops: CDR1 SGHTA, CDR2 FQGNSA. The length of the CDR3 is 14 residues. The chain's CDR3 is CASSLASGDTEAFF. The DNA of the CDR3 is TGTGCCAGCAGCTTAGCTTCGGGGGACACTGAAGCTTTCTTT.

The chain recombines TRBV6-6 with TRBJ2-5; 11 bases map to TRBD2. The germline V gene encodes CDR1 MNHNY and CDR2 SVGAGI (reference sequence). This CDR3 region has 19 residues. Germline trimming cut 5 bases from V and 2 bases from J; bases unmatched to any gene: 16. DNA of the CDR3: TGTGCCAGCAGTCCAGAAGGAGGTACTAGCGGGAGCTATCAAGAGACCCAGTACTTC. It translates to CASSPEGGTSGSYQETQYF.

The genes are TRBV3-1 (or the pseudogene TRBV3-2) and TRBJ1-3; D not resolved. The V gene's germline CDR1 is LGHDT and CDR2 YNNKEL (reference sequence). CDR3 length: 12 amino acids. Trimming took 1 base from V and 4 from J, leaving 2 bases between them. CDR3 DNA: TGTGCCAGCAGCCAAGTAGGAAACACCATATATTTT. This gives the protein CASSQVGNTIYF.

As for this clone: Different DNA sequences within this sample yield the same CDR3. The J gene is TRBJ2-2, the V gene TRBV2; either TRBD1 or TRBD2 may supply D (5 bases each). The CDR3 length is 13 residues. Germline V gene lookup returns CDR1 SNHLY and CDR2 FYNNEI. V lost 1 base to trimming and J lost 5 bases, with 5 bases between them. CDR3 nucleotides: TGTGCCAGCAGTGAAGGGGGGACCGGGGAGCTGTTTTTT. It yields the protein CASSEGGTGELFF.

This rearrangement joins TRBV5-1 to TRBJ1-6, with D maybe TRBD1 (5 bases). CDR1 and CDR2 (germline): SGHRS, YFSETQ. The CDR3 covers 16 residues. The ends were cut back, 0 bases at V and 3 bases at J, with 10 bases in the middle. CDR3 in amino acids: CASSLDGQGYNSPLHF. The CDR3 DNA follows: TGCGCCAGCAGCTTGGATGGGCAGGGCTATAATTCACCCCTCCACTTT.

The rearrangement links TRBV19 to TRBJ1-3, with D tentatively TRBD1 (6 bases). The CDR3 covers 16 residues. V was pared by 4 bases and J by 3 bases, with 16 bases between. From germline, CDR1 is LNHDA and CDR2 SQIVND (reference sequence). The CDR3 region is CASSTSGGPIGNTIYF. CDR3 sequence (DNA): TGTGCCAGTAGTACCTCTGGGGGGCCAATTGGAAACACCATATATTTT.

CDR3 region: CASRSRGSGNEKLFF. CDR3 sequence (DNA): TGTGCCAGTAGAAGCAGGGGATCTGGTAATGAAAAACTGTTTTTT. The genes are TRBV19 and TRBJ1-4, with D perhaps TRBD1 (6 bases). The length of the CDR3 is 15 residues. Deletions cut 6 bases from V and 4 bases from J, with 15 bases between. Germline V lookup: CDR1 LNHDA, CDR2 SQIVND (reference sequence).